What follows are 23 T cell receptor beta chains derived from one specimen sequenced in a study of vaccination and CD4 T cells after COVID-19 (dated by TCRdb to between 2021 and 2023). Receptor libraries were prepared by PCR. TCRdb shows the sequencer as Illumina iSeq 100. In-frame beta chains were kept once TCRdb had trimmed the public reads at Q25 with fastp and called clones with MiXCR. Entries are consolidated by CDR3 protein sequence, retaining the most common genes and DNA. Present in this sample are fewer than 20,000 distinct CDR3 sequences, approximately 67% of which were seen just once. The ten largest account for 1% of the sample. The sample here was CD4+ T cells from blood, taken before SARS-CoV-2 vaccination. The receptors were sampled from a human donor who had recovered from COVID-19.

This clonotype appeared a few times. The chain links TRBV20-1 to TRBJ1-1, with unresolved D. Looked up from germline, CDR1 is DFQATT and CDR2 is SNEGSKA (reference sequence). The CDR3 has 13 amino acids. The V gene lost 7 bases and the J gene lost 2 bases, with 14 bases spanning the gap. For the CDR3, the DNA is TGCAGTGGGGAGGAGAGCTCTAACACTGAAGCTTTCTTT. This gives the protein CSGEESSNTEAFF.

The chain combines TRBV7-9 with TRBJ2-5; 8 bases map to TRBD1. The CDR3 runs to 14 residues. Looked up from germline, CDR1 is SEHNR and CDR2 is FQNEAQ (reference sequence). V was clipped by 3 bases and J by 4 bases; unmatched bases: 4. This CDR3 reads CASSFRTGRETQYF. The CDR3 DNA is TGTGCCAGCAGCTTCCGGACAGGGCGAGAGACCCAGTACTTC.

This clonotype was observed a handful of times. The V and J genes are TRBV6-1 and TRBJ1-6; D call uncertain. The CDR3 has 14 amino acids. Between the trimmed V and J ends, which lost 4 bases and 0 bases, there was a span of 4 bases. Germline CDR1 and CDR2: MNHNS and SASEGT. In DNA form, the CDR3 reads TGTGCCAGCAGTGGGAGCTCCTATAATTCACCCCTCCACTTT. This translates into CASSGSSYNSPLHF.

The gene calls are TRBV2 and TRBJ1-1, with D unresolved. Germline lookup yields CDR1 SNHLY and CDR2 FYNNEI. Deletions cut 5 bases from V and 3 bases from J, with 4 bases between. This CDR3 has 11 amino acids. The CDR3 reads CASSPDTEAFF. The CDR3 region has the DNA TGTGCCAGCAGTCCAGACACTGAAGCTTTCTTT.

The CDR3: CSAMHLQGPSGNTIYF. DNA of the CDR3: TGCAGTGCTATGCATCTACAGGGGCCCTCTGGAAACACCATATATTTT. This chain joins TRBV20-1 and TRBJ1-3; 7 nucleotides align to TRBD1. V was clipped by 4 bases and J by 0 bases; unmatched bases: 9. The CDR3 totals 16 residues. CDR1 is DFQATT, CDR2 SNEGSKA, per germline (reference sequence).

This clonotype was seen only a few times. The rearrangement links TRBV19 to TRBJ1-2, with D perhaps matching TRBD1 (6 bases). V lost 3 bases and J lost 1, with 9 bases in between. This CDR3 has 14 residues. CDR1 is LNHDA, CDR2 SQIVND, per germline (reference sequence). The CDR3 sequence: CASSMDSLNYGYTF. The DNA of the CDR3 is TGTGCCAGTAGTATGGACAGCCTTAACTATGGCTACACCTTC.

This sequence joins TRBV20-1 and TRBJ1-5; no clear D. Germline V gene sequence: CDR1 DFQATT, CDR2 SNEGSKA (reference sequence). The CDR3 is made up of 12 amino acids. Trimming shortened V by 3 bases and J by 3 bases, and 6 bases separated the two germline ends. The CDR3: CSASRINQPQHF. CDR3 bases: TGCAGTGCTAGTCGTATCAATCAGCCCCAGCATTTT.

J is TRBJ1-2 and V is TRBV20-1, with TRBD1 as a possible D gene (5 bases). Germline loops: CDR1 DFQATT, CDR2 SNEGSKA (reference sequence). The ends were cut back, 6 bases at V and 6 bases at J, with 20 bases in the middle. There are 14 residues in the CDR3. The CDR3: CSAPKALGGHGYTF. For the CDR3, the DNA is TGCAGTGCCCCAAAGGCCCTCGGGGGACATGGCTACACCTTC.

This chain connects TRBV7-2 to TRBJ2-2; TRBD1 is a possible D gene (6 bases). The V gene's germline CDR1 is SGHTA and CDR2 FQGNSA. The CDR3 is 15 residues long. Trimming removed 2 bases from V and 6 bases from J, with 13 bases in between. CDR3 DNA sequence: TGTGCCAGCAGCTTAAGGGACATAGTGGCCGGGGAGCTGTTTTTT. It codes for CASSLRDIVAGELFF.

This chain uses TRBV20-1 with TRBJ2-5, with D unresolved. Germline CDR1 is DFQATT and CDR2 is SNEGSKA (reference sequence). CDR3 length: 14 amino acids. V was cut by 4 bases and J by 1 base, with 13 bases left in between. Here the CDR3 reads CSAIEPKAQETQYF. The CDR3 region has the DNA TGCAGTGCTATAGAGCCCAAGGCCCAAGAGACCCAGTACTTC.

This clonotype is a singleton in its sample. V gene TRBV7-9 combines with J gene TRBJ1-1; the D is unclear. CDR3 length: 14 residues. Germline-derived CDR1 and CDR2 are SEHNR and FQNEAQ (reference sequence). V gave up 0 bases and J gave up 0 bases, with 5 bases separating them. CDR3 coding DNA: TGTGCCAGCAGCTTAGCGGATTTGAACACTGAAGCTTTCTTT. It is translated as CASSLADLNTEAFF.

V and J are TRBV19 and TRBJ2-7, with a possible D match to TRBD2 (6 bases). Trimming removed 1 base from V and 6 bases from J, with 19 bases in between. CDR1 LNHDA and CDR2 SQIVND come from the germline V gene (reference sequence). The CDR3 spans 16 residues. CDR3 nucleotide sequence: TGTGCCAGTAGTATAGGGTGGCGGGACCGGGGAGGCGAGCAGTACTTC. It yields the protein CASSIGWRDRGGEQYF.

V usage is TRBV25-1 and J usage is TRBJ2-7; 8 bases line up with TRBD1. Germline values: CDR1 MGHDK, CDR2 SYGVNS. With 8 bases clipped from V and 3 bases from J, the junction kept 12 bases outside the gene matches. The CDR3 runs to 15 residues. Here the CDR3 DNA reads TGTGCCAGCTCAGCCGGAAACAGGGGGGACTACGAGCAGTACTTC. It encodes CASSAGNRGDYEQYF.

The chain has TRBV11-1 and TRBJ2-1; D is uncertain. Per the germline V gene, CDR1 is SGHAT and CDR2 is FQDESV (reference sequence). The CDR3 runs to 20 residues. V gave up 1 base and J gave up 0 bases, with 22 bases separating them. DNA for the CDR3: TGTGCCAGCAGCTTAGTCCTCGGGTTCGGAAAACAGAGCTCCTACAATGAGCAGTTCTTC. It is translated as CASSLVLGFGKQSSYNEQFF. The full variable domain, in which reference TRBV11-1 and TRBJ2-1 provide the parts outside the CDR3, is EAEVAQSPRYKITEKSQAVAFWCDPISGHATLYWYRQILGQGPELLVQFQDESVVDDSQLPKDRFSAERLKGVDSTLKIQPAELGDSAMYLCASSLVLGFGKQSSYNEQFFGPGTRLTVL.

CDR3 sequence reads: CASSLILGETQYF. CDR3 nucleotides: TGTGCCAGCAGCTTAATCTTGGGGGAGACCCAGTACTTC. The chain has TRBV7-3 and TRBJ2-5; D gene uncertain. This CDR3 spans 13 amino acids. Germline assignment: CDR1 SGHTA and CDR2 FQGTGA. V lost 1 base to trimming and J lost 5 bases, with 8 bases between them.

This CDR3 is CASSFAGQSNQPQHF. The DNA of the CDR3 is TGTGCCAGCAGTTTTGCCGGACAGTCCAATCAGCCCCAGCATTTT. The rearrangement links TRBV6-5 to TRBJ1-5; perhaps TRBD1 as D (6 bases). The V end was cut by 4 bases, the J end by 3 bases, with 13 bases between. This CDR3 has 15 amino acids. The germline V gene has CDR1 MNHEY and CDR2 SVGAGI.

This clonotype showed up just once. V usage is TRBV5-4 and J usage is TRBJ1-2, with D hard to call. CDR3 length equals 13 residues. V lost 4 bases and J lost 8, with 15 bases in between. CDR1 and CDR2 from the germline V gene are SGHNT and YYREEE (reference sequence). CDR3 nucleotides: TGTGCCAGCAGCGGGAGGCGGGAGGACGGCTACACCTTC. It specifies CASSGRREDGYTF. The full variable domain, with the rest looked up from reference TRBV5-4 and TRBJ1-2, is ETGVTQSPTHLIKTRGQQVTLRCSSQSGHNTVSWYQQALGQGPQFIFQYYREEENGRGNFPPRFSGLQFPNYSSELNVNALELDDSALYLCASSGRREDGYTFGSGTRLTVV.

The chain carries TRBV5-1 and TRBJ2-7; D call uncertain. The V gene lost 4 bases and the J gene lost 0 bases, with 5 bases spanning the gap. Germline V gene lookup returns CDR1 SGHRS and CDR2 YFSETQ. CDR3 length equals 12 residues. The CDR3: CASSAYSYEQYF. CDR3 nucleotides: TGCGCCAGCAGCGCATACTCCTACGAGCAGTACTTC.

The V call is TRBV28, the J call TRBJ2-7, with a possible D match to TRBD1 (6 bases). V was shortened by 2 bases and J by 4 bases, with 9 bases between the two germline ends. The CDR3 runs to 13 residues. Per the germline V gene, CDR1 is MDHEN and CDR2 is SYDVKM. The CDR3 nucleotides are TGTGCCAGCAGTTTAGGGGGCTTTTACGAGCAGTACTTC. This gives the protein CASSLGGFYEQYF.

This clonotype was counted a few times. This rearrangement joins TRBV20-1 to TRBJ1-1; maybe TRBD1 (5 bases). This CDR3 region has 12 residues. Germline CDR1 reads DFQATT; CDR2 reads SNEGSKA (reference sequence). Here the CDR3 reads CRGTSANTEAFF. As DNA, the CDR3 is TGCAGAGGGACCTCAGCGAACACTGAAGCTTTCTTT.

This clonotype was found a few times. The chain is built from TRBV29-1 and TRBJ1-2; 7 positions match TRBD1. Germline CDR1 is SQVTM and CDR2 is ANQGSEA. The CDR3 spans 13 residues. The trim removed 7 bases at V and 7 bases at J, leaving 12 bases unmatched. The CDR3: CSAQTTGYSGYTF. Here the CDR3 DNA reads TGCAGCGCTCAAACGACAGGGTATTCTGGCTACACCTTC. Full variable domain (rest looked up from reference TRBV29-1 and TRBJ1-2): SAVISQKPSRDICQRGTSLTIQCQVDSQVTMMFWYRQQPGQSLTLIATANQGSEATYESGFVIDKFPISRPNLTFSTLTVSNMSPEDSSIYLCSAQTTGYSGYTFGSGTRLTVV.

The chain carries TRBV6-1 and TRBJ2-6, with 7 positions matching TRBD1. Germline V gene data show CDR1 as MNHNS and CDR2 as SASEGT. The CDR3 is made up of 18 amino acids. The trim removed 7 bases at V and 0 bases at J, leaving 12 bases unmatched. CDR3 amino acids: CASNRDRAPVSGANVLTF. CDR3 sequence (DNA): TGTGCCAGCAATAGAGACAGGGCCCCCGTCTCTGGGGCCAACGTCCTGACTTTC.

The gene calls are TRBV20-1 and TRBJ2-5, with a possible D match to TRBD2 (7 bases). The CDR3 extends over 13 amino acids. Germline-derived CDR1 and CDR2 are DFQATT and SNEGSKA (reference sequence). Trimming stripped 5 bases from V and 2 bases from J, with 12 bases between. The DNA for the CDR3 is TGCAGTGCTGGGGGGGCCCGACAAGAGACCCAGTACTTC. It translates to CSAGGARQETQYF.